The rows below give T cell receptor beta chains drawn from one sample of a study of cytomegalovirus exposure and HLA in healthy donors. The table came from immunoSEQ multiplex PCR; TCRdb's copy has only in-frame clones and leaves some out. The sample holds 50,000 to 65,000 clones, 90% to 96% seen once. The sequencing input was PBMCs. The receptor set was obtained from a woman between 18 and 30 years old in good health and CMV-seronegative. CDR3s include the opening cysteine and the closing phenylalanine or tryptophan. A D gene is named only where the DNA matches it firmly. Clone size is shown for a subset of rows, as once, few, many or a class of expanded clone.

D gene	J gene	V gene	clone size	CDR3 DNA	CDR3 protein
-	TRBJ1-2	TRBV20-1	-	TGCAGTGCTTTGGAGTATGGCTACACCTTC	CSALEYGYTF
TRBD1	TRBJ2-6	TRBV10-1	-	TGCGCCACCCCCCGGACAGGGGATGGGGCCAACGTCCTGACTTTC	CATPRTGDGANVLTF
TRBD1	TRBJ1-4	TRBV6-5	-	TGTGCCAGCAGTTGGGGACAGGGTGCTACCGAAAAACTGTTTTTT	CASSWGQGATEKLFF
-	TRBJ2-5	TRBV7-3	-	TGTGCCAGCAGCTGGAGGGTGGCCGAGACCCAGTACTTC	CASSWRVAETQYF
TRBD1	TRBJ1-1	TRBV19	-	TGTGCCAGTAGTATAGACCCCACCGGGACAGGGGTGGGCACTGAAGCTTTCTTT	CASSIDPTGTGVGTEAFF
TRBD2	TRBJ2-1	TRBV18	-	TGTGCCAGCTCACAACCAGGACTAGCCAGTGTGGGACAGTTCTTC	CASSQPGLASVGQFF
TRBD1	TRBJ1-2	TRBV4-3	once	TGCGCCAGCAGCCAAGATTTGGGACAGGGCTGGGGCTACACCTTC	CASSQDLGQGWGYTF
TRBD1	TRBJ2-1	TRBV4-1	-	TGCGCCAGCAGCCATCCCCCGGACAGGGAGATTTACAATGAGCAGTTCTTC	CASSHPPDREIYNEQFF
-	TRBJ1-2	TRBV4-1	-	TGCGCCAGCAGCCAACTCGACGCGCCCAGACTGGGCTACACCTTC	CASSQLDAPRLGYTF
-	TRBJ1-1	TRBV19	-	TGTGCCAGTAGTATAGGACAGCGGAACACTGAAGCTTTCTTT	CASSIGQRNTEAFF
TRBD2	TRBJ2-3	TRBV29-1	-	TGCAGCGTGGCCTGGACTAGCGGGGGGACCAGCATTAGCACAGATACGCAGTATTTT	CSVAWTSGGTSISTDTQYF
TRBD2	TRBJ2-1	TRBV7-2	-	TGTGCCAGCAGCCGGACTAGCTTCCCGGGGGAGCAGTTCTTC	CASSRTSFPGEQFF
TRBD2	TRBJ2-5	TRBV18	-	TGTGCCAGCTCACCGACTAGCGGGGTTGAGACCCAGTACTTC	CASSPTSGVETQYF
-	TRBJ1-1	TRBV11-1	-	TGTGCCAGCAGCTTTGGTAGTTGGAGGGCGAACAACACTGAAGCTTTCTTT	CASSFGSWRANNTEAFF
-	TRBJ2-7	TRBV28	-	TGTGCCAGCAGTTTAGGACGGTTGGGGGGGCCTTTTTACGAGCAGTACTTC	CASSLGRLGGPFYEQYF
-	TRBJ1-5	TRBV27	-	TGTGCCAGCAGTTTAGGGCAGTATAGCAATCAGCCCCAGCATTTT	CASSLGQYSNQPQHF
TRBD2	TRBJ2-5	TRBV7-2	-	TGTGCCAGCAGCTTAGGCAGCGGCGGGGGGACCCAAGAGACCCAGTACTTC	CASSLGSGGGTQETQYF
TRBD2	TRBJ2-1	TRBV7-9	-	TGTGCCAGCAGCCCGACTAGCGGGAGGCCGGGGGAGCAGTTCTTC	CASSPTSGRPGEQFF
TRBD2	TRBJ2-1	TRBV2	-	TGTGCCAGCATCTATGCGGGAGGGGGGCAGTTCTTC	CASIYAGGGQFF
-	TRBJ2-5	TRBV27	-	TGTGCCAGCAAAACCGACCGACGGGACAAAGAGACCCAGTACTTC	CASKTDRRDKETQYF